A selection of T cell receptor beta chains follows, all from one sample in a study of Graves' ophthalmopathy and Graves' hyperthyroidism. TCRdb reprocessed the multiplex PCR reads with MiXCR, giving one entry per CDR3 protein. There are around 1,200,000 distinct CDR3 sequences in the sample; about 36% occur only once, and 11% lies in the top ten. Sequencing used peripheral blood or thyroid tissue (not recorded which). These receptors all come from an adult man with Graves' hyperthyroidism. Each CDR3 is given with its conserved first and last residue. The D gene is left open where the match is weak. Not every row has a clone size; where given, it reads once, few, many or a size class.

j_call: TRBJ1-4
d_call: -
v_call: TRBV20-1
clone_size: many
cdr3_length: 14
cdr3_aa: CSAQMTTTNEKLFF
cdr3_nt: TGCAGTGCCCAGATGACGACAACTAATGAAAAACTGTTTTTT

j_call: TRBJ2-7
d_call: TRBD1
v_call: TRBV15
clone_size: many
cdr3_length: 16
cdr3_aa: CATSTDPGTGVYEQYF
cdr3_nt: TGTGCCACCAGCACGGACCCCGGGACAGGGGTTTACGAGCAGTACTTC

j_call: TRBJ1-2
d_call: -
v_call: TRBV20-1
clone_size: few
cdr3_length: 17
cdr3_aa: CSARERRGQAVGYGYTF
cdr3_nt: TGCAGTGCTAGAGAGAGACGTGGGCAGGCCGTTGGCTATGGCTACACCTTC

j_call: TRBJ1-1
d_call: TRBD1
v_call: TRBV6-6
clone_size: many
cdr3_length: 14
cdr3_aa: CASRVQGMNTEAFF
cdr3_nt: TGTGCCAGCAGGGTACAGGGGATGAACACTGAAGCTTTCTTT

j_call: TRBJ2-3
d_call: TRBD1
v_call: TRBV7-2
clone_size: -
cdr3_length: 17
cdr3_aa: CASSSVGTGRSTDTQYF
cdr3_nt: TGTGCCAGCAGCTCCGTTGGGACAGGGCGTTCCACAGATACGCAGTATTTT

j_call: TRBJ1-6
d_call: -
v_call: TRBV7-9
clone_size: -
cdr3_length: 13
cdr3_aa: CASSQALNSPLHF
cdr3_nt: TGTGCCAGCAGCCAAGCTCTCAATTCACCCCTCCACTTT

j_call: TRBJ2-7
d_call: TRBD2
v_call: TRBV4-2
clone_size: few
cdr3_length: 15
cdr3_aa: CASSQALADTYEQYF
cdr3_nt: TGTGCCAGCAGCCAAGCACTAGCGGACACCTACGAGCAGTACTTC

j_call: TRBJ1-2
d_call: TRBD1
v_call: TRBV10-3
clone_size: many
cdr3_length: 15
cdr3_aa: CASWNRGRRNYGYTF
cdr3_nt: TGTGCCAGCTGGAACAGGGGGCGCCGGAACTATGGCTACACCTTC

j_call: TRBJ2-5
d_call: TRBD1
v_call: TRBV7-2
clone_size: -
cdr3_length: 13
cdr3_aa: CASSGNRGLEQYF
cdr3_nt: TGTGCCAGCAGCGGCAACAGGGGGTTGGAGCAGTACTTC

j_call: TRBJ1-5
d_call: -
v_call: TRBV7-2
clone_size: once
cdr3_length: 15
cdr3_aa: CASSPGGQGIAYEHF
cdr3_nt: TGTGCCAGCAGCCCGGGGGGGCAGGGAATCGCCTACGAGCATTTT

j_call: TRBJ2-7
d_call: TRBD1
v_call: TRBV4-3
clone_size: -
cdr3_length: 15
cdr3_aa: CASSQEDRAPYEQYF
cdr3_nt: TGCGCCAGCAGCCAAGAGGACAGGGCCCCCTACGAGCAGTACTTC

j_call: TRBJ1-1
d_call: TRBD1
v_call: TRBV7-9
clone_size: many
cdr3_length: 14
cdr3_aa: CASSRTTGLAEAFF
cdr3_nt: TGTGCCAGCAGCCGTACGACAGGGCTCGCTGAAGCTTTCTTT

j_call: TRBJ1-5
d_call: -
v_call: TRBV7-2
clone_size: few
cdr3_length: 17
cdr3_aa: CASSLDRGGGSNQPQHF
cdr3_nt: TGTGCCAGCAGCTTAGACCGGGGGGGGGGGAGCAATCAGCCCCAGCATTTT

j_call: TRBJ1-6
d_call: -
v_call: TRBV7-2
clone_size: many
cdr3_length: 14
cdr3_aa: CASSPTFEFSPLHF
cdr3_nt: TGCGCCAGCAGCCCAACTTTTGAGTTTTCACCCCTCCACTTT

j_call: TRBJ2-6
d_call: -
v_call: TRBV7-9
clone_size: -
cdr3_length: 11
cdr3_aa: CASSPGGDLTF
cdr3_nt: TGTGCCAGCAGCCCGGGGGGCGACCTGACTTTC

j_call: TRBJ1-3
d_call: -
v_call: TRBV19
clone_size: -
cdr3_length: 13
cdr3_aa: CASSRVAGNTIYF
cdr3_nt: TGTGCCAGTAGTAGAGTCGCGGGAAACACCATATATTTT

j_call: TRBJ1-5
d_call: -
v_call: TRBV25-1
clone_size: -
cdr3_length: 13
cdr3_aa: CASPIQGLQPQHF
cdr3_nt: TGTGCCAGCCCGATACAGGGTCTGCAGCCCCAGCATTTT

j_call: TRBJ2-5
d_call: -
v_call: TRBV7-2
clone_size: -
cdr3_length: 15
cdr3_aa: CASSQDRLRIGTQYF
cdr3_nt: TGCGCCAGCAGCCAAGATAGGTTAAGGATTGGGACCCAGTACTTC

j_call: TRBJ1-2
d_call: TRBD1
v_call: TRBV5-1
clone_size: -
cdr3_length: 14
cdr3_aa: CASSKEQGGNGYTF
cdr3_nt: TGCGCCAGCAGCAAGGAACAGGGGGGCAATGGCTACACCTTC

j_call: TRBJ1-5
d_call: TRBD1
v_call: TRBV12-3/TRBV12-4
clone_size: -
cdr3_length: 13
cdr3_aa: CASSFQGEQPQHF
cdr3_nt: TGTGCCAGCAGTTTCCAGGGGGAGCAGCCCCAGCATTTT

j_call: TRBJ1-4
d_call: TRBD1
v_call: TRBV2
clone_size: many
cdr3_length: 16
cdr3_aa: CASSEADRARTEKLFF
cdr3_nt: TGTGCCAGCAGTGAAGCCGACAGGGCTCGTACTGAAAAACTGTTTTTT

j_call: TRBJ2-3
d_call: -
v_call: TRBV9
clone_size: -
cdr3_length: 15
cdr3_aa: CASSVVGRSTDTQYF
cdr3_nt: TGTGCCAGCAGCGTAGTAGGGCGAAGCACAGATACGCAGTATTTT

j_call: TRBJ1-4
d_call: TRBD1
v_call: TRBV20-1
clone_size: -
cdr3_length: 13
cdr3_aa: CSASRAGGEKLFF
cdr3_nt: TGCAGTGCTAGTCGGGCAGGGGGTGAAAAACTGTTTTTT

j_call: TRBJ1-5
d_call: -
v_call: TRBV7-2
clone_size: few
cdr3_length: 14
cdr3_aa: CASSQQAAQETQHF
cdr3_nt: TGTGCCAGCAGCCAGCAGGCTGCCCAAGAGACCCAGCATTTT

j_call: TRBJ1-2
d_call: -
v_call: TRBV2
clone_size: once
cdr3_length: 14
cdr3_aa: CASSERTGPYGYTF
cdr3_nt: TGTGCCAGCAGTGAACGAACGGGGCCCTATGGCTACACCTTC

j_call: TRBJ1-1
d_call: -
v_call: TRBV12-3/TRBV12-4
clone_size: -
cdr3_length: 14
cdr3_aa: CASSSYDRGIGAFF
cdr3_nt: TGTGCCAGCAGTTCCTACGACAGAGGGATTGGCGCTTTCTTT

j_call: TRBJ1-1
d_call: -
v_call: TRBV19
clone_size: many
cdr3_length: 13
cdr3_aa: CASSTRGSAEAFF
cdr3_nt: TGTGCCAGTAGTACGAGGGGTTCCGCTGAAGCTTTCTTT

j_call: TRBJ1-3
d_call: -
v_call: TRBV29-1
clone_size: -
cdr3_length: 16
cdr3_aa: CSAPVVGPSSGNTIYF
cdr3_nt: TGCAGCGCACCCGTGGTGGGACCGAGCTCTGGAAACACCATATATTTT

j_call: TRBJ1-1
d_call: -
v_call: TRBV14
clone_size: few
cdr3_length: 15
cdr3_aa: CASSGHPGVNTEAFF
cdr3_nt: TGTGCCAGCAGCGGGCACCCCGGGGTGAACACTGAAGCTTTCTTT

j_call: TRBJ1-1
d_call: -
v_call: TRBV6-4
clone_size: many
cdr3_length: 14
cdr3_aa: CASSPDSYKTEAFF
cdr3_nt: TGTGCCAGCAGTCCCGACAGCTACAAGACTGAAGCTTTCTTT

j_call: TRBJ2-5
d_call: -
v_call: TRBV7-9
clone_size: -
cdr3_length: 8
cdr3_aa: CASSFPGF
cdr3_nt: TGTGCCAGCAGTTTTCCAGGGTTC

j_call: TRBJ2-5
d_call: -
v_call: TRBV5-1
clone_size: -
cdr3_length: 12
cdr3_aa: CASSRDAETQYF
cdr3_nt: TGCGCCAGCAGCAGGGATGCAGAGACCCAGTACTTC

j_call: TRBJ2-2
d_call: -
v_call: TRBV7-9
clone_size: -
cdr3_length: 15
cdr3_aa: CASHSPWANTGELFF
cdr3_nt: TGTGCCAGCCACTCCCCTTGGGCGAACACCGGGGAGCTGTTTTTT

j_call: TRBJ2-3
d_call: -
v_call: TRBV19
clone_size: -
cdr3_length: 15
cdr3_aa: CASSTQGTSTDTQYF
cdr3_nt: TGTGCCAGTAGTACTCAGGGAACATCCACAGATACGCAGTATTTT

j_call: TRBJ2-7
d_call: TRBD1
v_call: TRBV29-1
clone_size: -
cdr3_length: 14
cdr3_aa: CSVDDGTGEREQYF
cdr3_nt: TGCAGCGTAGACGATGGGACAGGAGAGAGGGAGCAGTACTTC

j_call: TRBJ1-5
d_call: -
v_call: TRBV9
clone_size: once
cdr3_length: 12
cdr3_aa: CASSGKGGTQHF
cdr3_nt: TGTGCCAGCAGCGGCAAGGGCGGGACCCAGCATTTT

j_call: TRBJ2-6
d_call: TRBD1
v_call: TRBV7-2
clone_size: -
cdr3_length: 18
cdr3_aa: CASSVRQGLGSGANVLTF
cdr3_nt: TGTGCCAGCAGCGTCCGACAGGGGTTGGGCTCTGGGGCCAACGTCCTGACTTTC

j_call: TRBJ1-1
d_call: TRBD1
v_call: TRBV25-1
clone_size: -
cdr3_length: 14
cdr3_aa: CASTRDRGDTEAFF
cdr3_nt: TGTGCCAGCACCCGAGACAGGGGAGACACTGAAGCTTTCTTT

j_call: TRBJ1-2
d_call: -
v_call: TRBV20-1
clone_size: many
cdr3_length: 12
cdr3_aa: CSAPRGGDGYTF
cdr3_nt: TGCAGTGCCCCGCGGGGGGGTGATGGCTACACCTTC

j_call: TRBJ2-5
d_call: -
v_call: TRBV12-3/TRBV12-4
clone_size: many
cdr3_length: 11
cdr3_aa: CASRVGETQYF
cdr3_nt: TGTGCCAGCAGGGTGGGAGAGACCCAGTACTTC

j_call: TRBJ2-2
d_call: TRBD1
v_call: TRBV7-9
clone_size: once
cdr3_length: 15
cdr3_aa: CASSRGTVDTGELFF
cdr3_nt: TGTGCCAGCAGCCGAGGGACAGTCGACACCGGGGAGCTGTTTTTT

j_call: TRBJ2-7
d_call: -
v_call: TRBV13
clone_size: -
cdr3_length: 15
cdr3_aa: CASSLGLGKWDEQYF
cdr3_nt: TGTGCCAGCAGCTTAGGCCTGGGGAAGTGGGACGAGCAGTACTTC

j_call: TRBJ2-6
d_call: -
v_call: TRBV7-2
clone_size: many
cdr3_length: 14
cdr3_aa: CASSAPSMANVLTF
cdr3_nt: TGTGCCAGCAGCGCTCCGTCTATGGCCAACGTCCTGACTTTC

j_call: TRBJ1-2
d_call: -
v_call: TRBV29-1
clone_size: once
cdr3_length: 13
cdr3_aa: CSVADGGYYGYTF
cdr3_nt: TGCAGCGTTGCGGACGGGGGTTACTATGGCTACACCTTC

j_call: TRBJ2-7
d_call: -
v_call: TRBV11-2
clone_size: -
cdr3_length: 14
cdr3_aa: CASSSGRGYYEQYF
cdr3_nt: TGTGCCAGCAGCTCTGGCAGGGGTTATTACGAGCAGTACTTC

j_call: TRBJ2-7
d_call: -
v_call: TRBV19
clone_size: -
cdr3_length: 14
cdr3_aa: CASTPGAPDYKQYF
cdr3_nt: TGTGCCAGTACCCCGGGGGCTCCTGACTACAAGCAGTACTTC

j_call: TRBJ2-5
d_call: -
v_call: TRBV10-1
clone_size: -
cdr3_length: 16
cdr3_aa: CASSREMGGRSETQYF
cdr3_nt: TGCGCCAGCAGCCGCGAGATGGGTGGCCGCTCAGAGACCCAGTACTTC

j_call: TRBJ1-2
d_call: -
v_call: TRBV9
clone_size: -
cdr3_length: 13
cdr3_aa: CASSVGVDDGYTF
cdr3_nt: TGTGCCAGCAGCGTAGGGGTGGACGATGGCTACACCTTC

j_call: TRBJ1-5
d_call: -
v_call: TRBV19
clone_size: -
cdr3_length: 15
cdr3_aa: CAWSTQGSSHQPQHF
cdr3_nt: TGTGCCTGGAGTACCCAGGGGTCAAGCCATCAGCCCCAGCATTTT

j_call: TRBJ2-7
d_call: TRBD1
v_call: TRBV20-1
clone_size: -
cdr3_length: 14
cdr3_aa: CSATGTGSSHEQYF
cdr3_nt: TGCAGTGCTACCGGGACAGGAAGTTCCCACGAGCAGTACTTC

j_call: TRBJ1-2
d_call: -
v_call: TRBV10-2
clone_size: -
cdr3_length: 12
cdr3_aa: CASGSGLYGYTF
cdr3_nt: TGCGCCAGCGGGTCAGGGCTCTATGGCTACACCTTC

j_call: TRBJ1-5
d_call: TRBD1
v_call: TRBV12-3/TRBV12-4
clone_size: few
cdr3_length: 15
cdr3_aa: CASSSGQGAYQPQHF
cdr3_nt: TGTGCCAGCAGTTCCGGACAGGGGGCTTATCAGCCCCAGCATTTT

j_call: TRBJ2-7
d_call: -
v_call: TRBV13
clone_size: many
cdr3_length: 13
cdr3_aa: CASSQRDAYEQYF
cdr3_nt: TGTGCCAGCAGCCAACGGGACGCCTACGAGCAGTACTTC

j_call: TRBJ2-6
d_call: TRBD2
v_call: TRBV10-3
clone_size: -
cdr3_length: 14
cdr3_aa: CAIAGGMGANVLTF
cdr3_nt: TGTGCCATCGCGGGGGGGATGGGGGCCAACGTCCTGACTTTC

j_call: TRBJ2-5
d_call: -
v_call: TRBV29-1
clone_size: once
cdr3_length: 13
cdr3_aa: CSPRIDRGETQYF
cdr3_nt: TGCAGCCCCCGGATTGACCGCGGAGAGACCCAGTACTTC